Listed below are T cell receptor beta chains from one sample, sequenced in a study of blood T cell repertoires in COVID-19. Libraries were prepared by immunoSEQ multiplex PCR; TCRdb keeps only in-frame clonotypes and omits some of them. The profile shows under 300,000 clones, around 90% of them singletons. The sequenced sample was PBMCs or T cells enriched from blood (not recorded which). These receptors all stem from a woman aged 18 to 35 who had recovered from COVID-19. The CDR3 runs from the conserved cysteine through the conserved F or W. D genes are given only for firm matches. Clone size is stated in some rows and not others, as once, few, many or a class when expanded.

V gene	clone size	D gene	J gene	CDR3 DNA	CDR3 protein
TRBV19	NA	NA	TRBJ1-5	TGTGCCAGTAGTTCCTCGGACAGAATCGGGTACACGTCCCAGCATTTT	CASSSSDRIGYTSQHF
TRBV7-2	NA	NA	TRBJ1-3	TGTGCCAGCAGCTTAGTGGCGACATTCGGTGGGTCGGACACCATATATTTT	CASSLVATFGGSDTIYF
TRBV7-3	NA	TRBD2	TRBJ2-1	TGTGCCAGCAGCTCGAGCGGGGGCTCCTACAATGAGCAGTTCTTC	CASSSSGGSYNEQFF
TRBV28	NA	NA	TRBJ2-7	TGTGCCAGCAGCAACACATTGAACGAGCAGTACTTC	CASSNTLNEQYF
TRBV6-2/TRBV6-3	NA	TRBD1	TRBJ1-5	TGTGCCAGCAGTTACTCCGGGACAGGGTTTCAGCCCCAGCATTTT	CASSYSGTGFQPQHF
TRBV19	NA	NA	TRBJ2-3	TGTGCCAGTAGTATCCTCGAGGGAGTCGGCAGCACAGATACGCAGTATTTT	CASSILEGVGSTDTQYF
TRBV11-3	NA	TRBD1	TRBJ1-2	TGTGCCAGCAGCCAGATTGACAGGGTGGTGAGAGGCTACACCTTC	CASSQIDRVVRGYTF
TRBV5-1	NA	NA	TRBJ1-2	TGCGCCAGCAGCTTAGGCGGACAGCCCTATGGCTACACCTTC	CASSLGGQPYGYTF
TRBV2	NA	TRBD1	TRBJ1-1	TGTGCCAGCAGCCCGGACAGGCGCACTGAAGCTTTCTTT	CASSPDRRTEAFF
TRBV27	once	NA	TRBJ2-3	TGTGCCAGCAGTTTATGGGCGGGATCCAGCACAGATACGCAGTATTTT	CASSLWAGSSTDTQYF
TRBV12-3/TRBV12-4	NA	TRBD1	TRBJ1-2	TGTGCCAGCAGTTTTGGGACAGCCTTAAGGTACGCCTTC	CASSFGTALRYAF
TRBV4-2	NA	NA	TRBJ1-4	TGTGCCAGCAGCCAAGGCGCTAGGACTAATGAAAAACTGTTTTTT	CASSQGARTNEKLFF
TRBV7-2	NA	NA	TRBJ1-2	TGTGCCAGCAGCTTATTATGGTTGGACACGGAGGGCAGCTATGGCTACACCTTC	CASSLLWLDTEGSYGYTF
TRBV5-1	once	TRBD1	TRBJ1-1	TGCGCCAGCAGCTTGGGCAGGGGGCCCTCTGAAGCTTTCTTT	CASSLGRGPSEAFF
TRBV6-2/TRBV6-3	NA	TRBD1	TRBJ2-7	TGTGCCAGCAGTTCCTCCGGACAGGGGGCCTCATACGAGCAGTACTTC	CASSSSGQGASYEQYF
TRBV28	NA	TRBD1	TRBJ1-2	TGTGCCAGCAGTGGACAGGCCAGAGGCAACTATGGCTACACCTTC	CASSGQARGNYGYTF
TRBV7-3	NA	TRBD1	TRBJ1-1	TGTGCCAGCAGCTTGACAGGGGGCGAGAACACTGAAGCTTTCTTT	CASSLTGGENTEAFF
TRBV14	NA	NA	TRBJ1-2	TGTGCCAGCAGCCAAGGAGGCTTTGGGGCATGGGGTGGCTACACCTTC	CASSQGGFGAWGGYTF
TRBV9	NA	TRBD1	TRBJ2-3	TGTGCCAGCAGCGTAGTCCCAGGGGGCAACACAGATACGCAGTATTTT	CASSVVPGGNTDTQYF
TRBV4-1	NA	TRBD1	TRBJ1-4	TGCGCCAGCAGCCAACCTCGACAGGGACAAAAACTGTTTTTT	CASSQPRQGQKLFF
TRBV5-4	NA	NA	TRBJ1-2	TGTGCCAGCAGCTTTGGGCCCTCTCCTAACTATGGCTACACCTTC	CASSFGPSPNYGYTF
TRBV11-3	NA	TRBD1	TRBJ2-2	TGTGCCAGCAGCTTGCGCAGGGGGACCGGGGAGCTGTTTTTT	CASSLRRGTGELFF
TRBV5-1	NA	TRBD1	TRBJ1-1	TGCGCCAGCACTAGAGGGGGCAGGGGGAACACTGAAGCTTTCTTT	CASTRGGRGNTEAFF
TRBV4-1	NA	TRBD1	TRBJ1-2	TGCGCCAGCAGCTCCCGACAATGGACAGGGTCGGGGATTGGTGGCTACACCTTC	CASSSRQWTGSGIGGYTF
TRBV9	NA	NA	TRBJ1-5	TGTGCCAGCAGCGTAGGGTGGGCGAGAGAACAGCCCCAGCATTTT	CASSVGWAREQPQHF
TRBV6-2/TRBV6-3	NA	NA	TRBJ2-5	TGTGCCAGCAGTTCCCCCCTCCTGGAGACCCAGTACTTC	CASSSPLLETQYF
TRBV4-3	NA	NA	TRBJ1-2	TGCGCCAGCAGCCAAGCAGGGCAGAGTTACTATGGCTACACCTTC	CASSQAGQSYYGYTF
TRBV5-1	once	NA	TRBJ2-7	TGCGCCAGCAGCTTGGTAGTATCAAGCTCCTACGAGCAGTACTTC	CASSLVVSSSYEQYF
TRBV15	NA	NA	TRBJ1-2	TGTGCCACCAGCAGAGATAGGGGGACGCTCACCTTC	CATSRDRGTLTF
TRBV28	NA	TRBD2	TRBJ2-2	TGTGCCAGCAGTCCCCCTGGACTAGCGGGGAGCACCGGGGAGCTGTTTTTT	CASSPPGLAGSTGELFF
TRBV6-5	NA	NA	TRBJ1-1	TGTGCCAGCAGTCCCGCGGAGGGCACTGAAGCTTTCTTT	CASSPAEGTEAFF
TRBV13	NA	NA	TRBJ1-4	TGTGCCAGCAGCTCAACAGGTGCAACTAATGAAAAACTGTTTTTT	CASSSTGATNEKLFF
TRBV28	NA	TRBD1	TRBJ2-7	TGTGCCAGCAGTTTTACAGGGGGAGCCTACGAGCAGTACTTC	CASSFTGGAYEQYF
TRBV6-1	NA	TRBD2	TRBJ2-2	TGTGCCAGCAGTGAAGTTCCTAGCGGGAGTACGGGCACCGGGGAGCTGTTTTTT	CASSEVPSGSTGTGELFF
TRBV7-2	NA	NA	TRBJ1-2	TGTGCCAGCAGCCCAAGCGGACAGTCCCGCTATGGCTACACCTTC	CASSPSGQSRYGYTF
TRBV3-1/TRBV3-2	NA	NA	TRBJ1-3	TGTGCCAGCGGCGGAGGGCCGGGAAACACCATATATTTT	CASGGGPGNTIYF
TRBV28	NA	NA	TRBJ1-2	TGTGCCATCTCGGGGGGCCACTATGGCTACACCTTC	CAISGGHYGYTF
TRBV6-2/TRBV6-3	NA	TRBD1	TRBJ1-1	TGTGCCAGCAGTTCAGAGACAGGGTTGAACACTGAAGCTTTCTTT	CASSSETGLNTEAFF
TRBV15	NA	NA	TRBJ2-1	TGTGCCACCAGCAGAGAACAGGGTAACGAGCAGTTCTTC	CATSREQGNEQFF
TRBV5-8	NA	TRBD1	TRBJ2-2	TGTGCCAGCAGCAAGGGACAGGGGTCCGGGGAGCTGTTTTTT	CASSKGQGSGELFF
TRBV10-1	once	TRBD1	TRBJ1-1	TGCGCCAGCCGGAGGACAGGCGACATGAACACTGAAGCTTTCTTT	CASRRTGDMNTEAFF
TRBV19	NA	TRBD1	TRBJ1-2	TGTGCCAGTAGTCAACAGGGGGTAGACTATGGCTACACCTTC	CASSQQGVDYGYTF